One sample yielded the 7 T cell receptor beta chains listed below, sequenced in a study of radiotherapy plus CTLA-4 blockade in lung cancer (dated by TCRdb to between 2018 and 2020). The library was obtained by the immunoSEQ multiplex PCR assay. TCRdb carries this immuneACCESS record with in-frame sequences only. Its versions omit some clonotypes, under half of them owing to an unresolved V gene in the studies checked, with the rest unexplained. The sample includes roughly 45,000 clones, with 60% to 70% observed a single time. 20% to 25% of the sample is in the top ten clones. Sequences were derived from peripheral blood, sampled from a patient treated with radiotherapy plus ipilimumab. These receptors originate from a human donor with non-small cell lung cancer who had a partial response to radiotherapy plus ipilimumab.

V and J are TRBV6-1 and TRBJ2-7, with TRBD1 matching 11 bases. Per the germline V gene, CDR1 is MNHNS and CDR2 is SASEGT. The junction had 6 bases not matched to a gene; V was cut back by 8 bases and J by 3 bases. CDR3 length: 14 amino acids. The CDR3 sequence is CASGSGTGGYEQYF. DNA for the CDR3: TGTGCCAGCGGATCCGGGACAGGGGGCTACGAGCAGTACTTC.

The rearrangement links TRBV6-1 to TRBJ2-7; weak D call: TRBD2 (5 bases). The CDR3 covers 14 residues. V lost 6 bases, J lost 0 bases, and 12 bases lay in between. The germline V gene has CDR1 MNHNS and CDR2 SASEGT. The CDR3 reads CASRKNEGSYEQYF. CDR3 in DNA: TGTGCCAGCAGAAAAAACGAGGGCTCCTACGAGCAGTACTTC.

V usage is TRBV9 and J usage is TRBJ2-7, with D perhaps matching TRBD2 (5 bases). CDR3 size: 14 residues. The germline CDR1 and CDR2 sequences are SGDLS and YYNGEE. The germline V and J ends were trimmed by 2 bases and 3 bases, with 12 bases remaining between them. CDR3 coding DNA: TGTGCCAGCAGCGTCGGGAACGGCGTCTACGAGCAGTACTTC. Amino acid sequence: CASSVGNGVYEQYF.

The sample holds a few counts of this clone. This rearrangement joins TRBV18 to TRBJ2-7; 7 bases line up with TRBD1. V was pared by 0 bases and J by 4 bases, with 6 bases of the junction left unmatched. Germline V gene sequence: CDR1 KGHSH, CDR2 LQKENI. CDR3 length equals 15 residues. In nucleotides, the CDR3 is TGTGCCAGCTCACCACCGGGAAGGGGGCGGTACGAGCAGTACTTC. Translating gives CASSPPGRGRYEQYF. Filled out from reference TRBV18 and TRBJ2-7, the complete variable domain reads NAGVMQNPRHLVRRRGQEARLRCSPMKGHSHVYWYRQLPEEGLKFMVYLQKENIIDESGMPKERFSAEFPKEGPSILRIQQVVRGDSAAYFCASSPPGRGRYEQYFGPGTRLTVT.

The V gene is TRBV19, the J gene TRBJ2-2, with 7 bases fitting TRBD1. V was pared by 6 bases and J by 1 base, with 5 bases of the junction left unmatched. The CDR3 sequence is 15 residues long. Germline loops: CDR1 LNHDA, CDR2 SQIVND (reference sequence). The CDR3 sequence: CASRTGQMNTGELFF. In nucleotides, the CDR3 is TGTGCCAGTAGGACGGGACAGATGAACACCGGGGAGCTGTTTTTT.

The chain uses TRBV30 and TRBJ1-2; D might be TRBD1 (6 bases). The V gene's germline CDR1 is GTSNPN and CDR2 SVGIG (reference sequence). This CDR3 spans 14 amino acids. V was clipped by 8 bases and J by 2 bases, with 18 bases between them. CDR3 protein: CAASGGPVNYGYTF. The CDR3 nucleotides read TGTGCCGCCTCGGGGGGCCCCGTAAACTATGGCTACACCTTC.

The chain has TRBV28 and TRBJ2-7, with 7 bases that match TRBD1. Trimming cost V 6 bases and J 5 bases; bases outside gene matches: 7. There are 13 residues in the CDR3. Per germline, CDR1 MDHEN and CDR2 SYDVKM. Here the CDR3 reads CASSITGAHEQYF. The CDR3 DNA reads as TGTGCCAGCAGCATAACAGGGGCCCACGAGCAGTACTTC.